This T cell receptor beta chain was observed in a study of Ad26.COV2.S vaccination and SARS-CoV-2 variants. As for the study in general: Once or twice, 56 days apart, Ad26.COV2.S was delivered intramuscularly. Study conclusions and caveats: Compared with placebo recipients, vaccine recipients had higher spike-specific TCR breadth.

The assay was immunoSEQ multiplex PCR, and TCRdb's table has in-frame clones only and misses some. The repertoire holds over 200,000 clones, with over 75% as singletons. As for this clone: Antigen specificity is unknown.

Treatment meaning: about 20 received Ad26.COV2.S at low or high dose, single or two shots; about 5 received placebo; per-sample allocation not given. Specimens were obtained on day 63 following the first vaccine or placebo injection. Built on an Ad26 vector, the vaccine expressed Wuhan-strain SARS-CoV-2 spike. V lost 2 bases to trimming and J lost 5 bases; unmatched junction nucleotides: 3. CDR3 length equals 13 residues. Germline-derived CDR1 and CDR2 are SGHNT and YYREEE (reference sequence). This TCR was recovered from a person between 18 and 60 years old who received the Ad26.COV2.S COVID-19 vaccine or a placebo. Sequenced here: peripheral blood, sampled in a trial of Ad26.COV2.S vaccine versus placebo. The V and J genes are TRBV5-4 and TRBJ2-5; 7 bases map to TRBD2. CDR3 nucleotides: TGTGCCAGCAGCTTAGGACTAGAGGAGACCCAGTACTTC. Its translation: CASSLGLEETQYF.